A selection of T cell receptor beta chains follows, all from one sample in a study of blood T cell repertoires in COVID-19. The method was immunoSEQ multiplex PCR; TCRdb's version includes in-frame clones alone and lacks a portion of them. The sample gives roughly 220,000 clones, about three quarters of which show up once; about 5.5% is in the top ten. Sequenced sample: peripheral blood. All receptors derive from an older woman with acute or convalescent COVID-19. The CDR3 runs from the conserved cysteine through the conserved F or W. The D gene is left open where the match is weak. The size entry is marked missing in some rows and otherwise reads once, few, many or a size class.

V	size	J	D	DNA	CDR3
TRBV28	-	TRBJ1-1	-	TGTGCCAGCAGTCGCGGGGCCGCCTCCGCTTTCTTT	CASSRGAASAFF
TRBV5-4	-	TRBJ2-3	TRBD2	TGTGCCAGCAGCTTAACTAGCGGAGGTACGCAGTATTTT	CASSLTSGGTQYF
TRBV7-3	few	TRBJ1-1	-	TGTGCCAGCAGCTTAAACACGGGTTACACTGAAGCTTTCTTT	CASSLNTGYTEAFF
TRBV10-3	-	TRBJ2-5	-	TGTGCCATCAGTGAGACAGTACACGAAGAGACCCAGTACTTC	CAISETVHEETQYF
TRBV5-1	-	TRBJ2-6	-	TGCGCCAGCAGCGTATCTGGGGCCAACGTCCTGACTTTC	CASSVSGANVLTF
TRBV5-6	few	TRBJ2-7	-	TGTGCCAGCAGCCGCGGAGGCTTCGAGCAGTACTTC	CASSRGGFEQYF
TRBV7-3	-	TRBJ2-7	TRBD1	TGTGCCAGCAGCCCAGGGACAGGGATCTCCTACGAGCAGTACTTC	CASSPGTGISYEQYF
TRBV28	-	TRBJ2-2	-	TGTGCCAGCAGTTTAGGGGGGAGCGGGGAGCTGTTTTTT	CASSLGGSGELFF
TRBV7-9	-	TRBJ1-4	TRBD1	TGTGCCAGCAGCTCGACGGACAGGGGGGCTGAAAAACTGTTTTTT	CASSSTDRGAEKLFF
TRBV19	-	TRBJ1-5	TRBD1	TGTGCCAGTAGTATAGGCGGTGGGACAGGGGGCGGCAATCAGCCCCAGCATTTT	CASSIGGGTGGGNQPQHF
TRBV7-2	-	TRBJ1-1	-	TGTGCCAGCAGCTTAGCGACCCGAGGAACTGAAGCTTTCTTT	CASSLATRGTEAFF
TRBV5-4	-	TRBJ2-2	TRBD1	TGTGCCAGCAGTTTCGGAACAGGGGTTGCCGGGGAGCTGTTTTTT	CASSFGTGVAGELFF
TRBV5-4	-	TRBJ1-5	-	TGTGCCAGCAGCTTGGTGACATCCTCTCGCAATCAGCCCCAGCATTTT	CASSLVTSSRNQPQHF
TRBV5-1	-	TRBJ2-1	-	TGCGCCAGCAGCTTGGGGCTAGCCCGTTCTAATGAGCAGTTCTTC	CASSLGLARSNEQFF
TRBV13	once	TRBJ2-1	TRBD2	TGTGCCAGCAGCTTAACTAGCGGGTACCCCAGCTCCTACAATGAGCAGTTCTTC	CASSLTSGYPSSYNEQFF
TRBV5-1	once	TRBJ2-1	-	TGCGCCAGCAGCTTGAAATCCCCCCCCGCCTACAATGAGCAGTTCTTC	CASSLKSPPAYNEQFF
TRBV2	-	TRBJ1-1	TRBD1	TGTGCCAGCAGTCCGAGGACAGGGGACACTGAAGCTTTCTTT	CASSPRTGDTEAFF
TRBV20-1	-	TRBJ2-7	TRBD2	TGCAGTGCTAGTCCGACTAGCGGAAGTTACGAGCAGTACTTC	CSASPTSGSYEQYF
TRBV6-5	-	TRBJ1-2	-	TGTGCCAGCAGAGGGGAAAATGGCTACACCTTC	CASRGENGYTF
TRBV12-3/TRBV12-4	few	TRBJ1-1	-	TGTGCCAGCAGTTTCGGGTACACTGAAGCTTTCTTT	CASSFGYTEAFF
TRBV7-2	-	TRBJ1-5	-	TGTGCCAGCAGCTTAGCCTCCGTTAATCAGCCCCAGCATTTT	CASSLASVNQPQHF
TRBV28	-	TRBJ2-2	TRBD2	TGTGCCAGCACGACTAGCGGGAGTACCGGGGAGCTGTTTTTT	CASTTSGSTGELFF
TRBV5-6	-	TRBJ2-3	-	TGTGCCAGCAGCCAGTACGGGGATACGCAGTATTTT	CASSQYGDTQYF
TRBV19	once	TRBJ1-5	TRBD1	TGTGCCAGTAGCCCCATGGACAGGGATATTCAGCCCCAGCATTTT	CASSPMDRDIQPQHF
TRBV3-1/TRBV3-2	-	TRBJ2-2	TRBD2	TGTGCCAGCAGCCAAGAGGGCGGGAGGCTCACCGGGGAGCTGTTTTTT	CASSQEGGRLTGELFF
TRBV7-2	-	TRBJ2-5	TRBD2	TGTGCCAGCAGTATCCTAGCGGGCCTCTATGGTGAGACCCAGTACTTC	CASSILAGLYGETQYF
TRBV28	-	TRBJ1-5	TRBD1	TGTGCCAGCAGTTTTAGGGGGCGGCAGCCCCAGCATTTT	CASSFRGRQPQHF
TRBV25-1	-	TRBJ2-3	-	TGTGCCAGCAGTGGGTCGGGGGGCGGCGATACGCAGTATTTT	CASSGSGGGDTQYF
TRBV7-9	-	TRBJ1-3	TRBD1	TGTGCCAGCAGCATGGGACAGCCAGGAAACACCATATATTTT	CASSMGQPGNTIYF
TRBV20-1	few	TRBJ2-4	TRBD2	TGCAGTGCTAGTACCGGGACTAGCGGGAATGGCAAAAACATTCAGTACTTC	CSASTGTSGNGKNIQYF
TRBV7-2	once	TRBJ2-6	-	TGTGCCAGCAGCTCCGGTCCGGGAGCCAACGTCCTGACTTTC	CASSSGPGANVLTF
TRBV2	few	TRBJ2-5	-	TGTGCCAGCAGTGAAGCGGGGGCCCCTGTTGGGTGGTTCCGAGAGACCCAGTACTTC	CASSEAGAPVGWFRETQYF
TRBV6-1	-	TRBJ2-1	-	TGTGCCAGCAGTTCCCACCAGGGGAACAATGAGCAGTTCTTC	CASSSHQGNNEQFF
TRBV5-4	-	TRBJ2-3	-	TGTGCCAGCAGCGTGGGGGCGCCGAGGACAGATTATCCAGATACGCAGTATTTT	CASSVGAPRTDYPDTQYF
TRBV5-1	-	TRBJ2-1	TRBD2	TGCGCCAGCAGCTCGGGGGGAGCGGGACCCTACAATGAGCAGTTCTTC	CASSSGGAGPYNEQFF
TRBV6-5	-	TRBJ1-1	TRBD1	TGTGCCAGCGTCGGCACAGGGGTTGTAAACACTGAAGCTTTCTTT	CASVGTGVVNTEAFF
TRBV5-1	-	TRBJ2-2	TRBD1	TGCGCCAGCGGGAAGACGACAGGGGCGGTCACCGGGGAGCTGTTTTTT	CASGKTTGAVTGELFF
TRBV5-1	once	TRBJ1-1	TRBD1	TGCGCCAGCGGACAGGGATTGACTGAAGCTTTCTTT	CASGQGLTEAFF
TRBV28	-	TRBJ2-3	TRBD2	TGTGCCAGCAGTTTATCTAGGGGAGGGAGTGAGACAGATACGCAGTATTTT	CASSLSRGGSETDTQYF
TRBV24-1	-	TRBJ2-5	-	TGTGCCACCAGTGATACCCGGATCTCAGAGCGGGAGACCCAGTACTTC	CATSDTRISERETQYF
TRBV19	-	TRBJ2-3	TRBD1	TGTGCCAGTAGTACCCCCGGACAGGGAACAGATACGCAGTATTTT	CASSTPGQGTDTQYF
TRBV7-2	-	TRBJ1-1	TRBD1	TGTGCCAGCAGCCTCGACAGGGCGATTGCTGAAGCTTTCTTT	CASSLDRAIAEAFF
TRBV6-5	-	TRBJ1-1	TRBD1	TGTGCCAGCACCCCCCAGGGGGCGGCTGAAGCTTTCTTT	CASTPQGAAEAFF
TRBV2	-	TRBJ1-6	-	TGTGCCAGCACCCCGGGGGGCTCGTCACCCCTCCACTTT	CASTPGGSSPLHF